These 13 T cell receptor beta chains were sequenced from one sample in a study of blood T cells in healthy people across ages. PCR was performed a second time for about 7 to 12 cycles using a sample-barcoded 5' primer and a J-beta primer mix. A single record per CDR3 protein comes from TCRdb applying MiXCR to the 5' RACE reads. The sample yields about 1.6 million distinct CDR3 sequences, roughly 30% seen once. The sequencing sample was made of blood. All receptors derive from a woman in her 30s in good health.

This clonotype has more than one count but fewer than ten. The chain employs TRBV7-2 and TRBJ2-1; D gene ambiguous. Germline CDR1 and CDR2: SGHTA and FQGNSA. V lost 7 bases and J 11 bases, leaving 12 bases between the germline ends. The length of the CDR3 is 11 residues. In DNA form, the CDR3 reads TGTGCCAGCACCTTTAGCCGTCAGCAGTTCTTC. Translation: CASTFSRQQFF.

Only a few counts were recorded for this clonotype. V usage is TRBV13 and J usage is TRBJ2-7; 8 bases are a match to TRBD1. After removal of 5 bases from V and 5 bases from J, the junction contained 8 bases not matched to a gene. CDR3 length: 14 residues. From germline, CDR1 is PRHDT and CDR2 FYEKMQ (reference sequence). The CDR3 sequence is CASSHQGQAHEQYF. The CDR3 bases are TGTGCCAGCAGCCACCAGGGACAGGCGCACGAGCAGTACTTC.

The sample holds a few counts of this clonotype. The V gene is TRBV10-3, the J gene TRBJ2-3; 7 bases are a match to TRBD1. Per germline, CDR1 ENHRY and CDR2 SYGVKD. J lost 5 bases, V lost 4 bases, and 3 bases had no gene match. The CDR3 contains 13 residues. The CDR3 here is CAISAGTEDTQYF. CDR3 sequence (DNA): TGTGCCATCAGTGCTGGGACAGAAGATACGCAGTATTTT.

The chain joins TRBV2 to TRBJ2-3; D gene uncertain. The CDR3 length is 14 residues. In germline, CDR1 is SNHLY, CDR2 FYNNEI. Trimming took 4 bases from V and 1 from J, leaving 9 bases between them. The CDR3 protein is CASSVRHGTDTQYF. The DNA of the CDR3 is TGTGCCAGCAGTGTCCGCCATGGCACAGATACGCAGTATTTT. Using reference TRBV2 and TRBJ2-3 for the parts outside the CDR3, the full variable domain is EPEVTQTPSHQVTQMGQEVILRCVPISNHLYFYWYRQILGQKVEFLVSFYNNEISEKSEIFDDQFSVERPDGSNFTLKIRSTKLEDSAMYFCASSVRHGTDTQYFGPGTRLTVL.

This clonotype was picked up a small number of times. The rearrangement uses TRBV21-1 and TRBJ2-7; TRBD2, the D gene given by the table, was not confirmed from the DNA. TRBV21-1 is reported as a pseudogene. The CDR3 runs 21 residues. The CDR3 loop is CASSKSFLRLPGLGLVYEQYF. As DNA, the CDR3 is TGTGCCAGCAGCAAATCTTTCTTGAGGCTTCCGGGACTAGGTTTAGTCTACGAGCAGTACTTC.

This chain uses TRBV11-2 with TRBJ2-7; no clear D. Germline V gene lookup returns CDR1 SGHAT and CDR2 FQNNGV. The V gene lost 0 bases and the J gene lost 7 bases, with 22 bases spanning the gap. The CDR3 length is 17 residues. CDR3 DNA sequence: TGTGCCAGCAGCTTAGATCGGCGGCGGAGCTCCTACAATGAGCAGTACTTC. Translating it yields CASSLDRRRSSYNEQYF.

In its sample, this clonotype was seen a few times. The V call is TRBV14, the J call TRBJ2-7; TRBD2 agrees at 9 bases. After removal of 1 base from V and 7 bases from J, the junction contained 17 bases not matched to a gene. The CDR3 has 18 amino acids. Germline loops: CDR1 SGHDN, CDR2 FVKESK. CDR3 DNA: TGTGCCAGCAGCCAAGGGCCCCTGACTAGCGGTGGTACGGGGGAGCAGTACTTC. Protein sequence: CASSQGPLTSGGTGEQYF.

This rearrangement joins TRBV18 to TRBJ2-4, with D possibly being TRBD2 (6 bases). The J call could be wrong; TRBJ2-7 is a better fit for the DNA end. Germline V gene sequence: CDR1 KGHSH, CDR2 LQKENI. CDR3 length: 19 amino acids. The DNA of the CDR3 is TGTGCCAGCTCACCACGTAAAGGGGAGGAGGCCAGTCTCCGTTACGAGCAGTACTTC. It yields the protein CASSPRKGEEASLRYEQYF.

The genes are TRBV20-1 and TRBJ2-4; TRBD2 agrees at 7 bases. The end of the DNA aligns better with TRBJ2-7, so the J call may be wrong. Germline CDR1 reads DFQATT; CDR2 reads SNEGSKA (reference sequence). The CDR3 covers 12 residues. This CDR3 reads CSAGGEVYEQYF. The CDR3 region has the DNA TGCAGTGCGGGGGGGGAGGTCTACGAGCAGTACTTC.

As regards this clonotype: A much larger clone differs by one base, so this may be a read error. The chain carries TRBV4-1 and TRBJ2-1; 14 bases match TRBD2. Germline CDR1 reads MGHRA; CDR2 reads YSYEKL. The CDR3 has 18 residues. CDR3 sequence: CASSPGLAGGGSYSEQFF. CDR3 in DNA: TGCGCCAGCAGCCCTGGACTAGCGGGGGGTGGTTCCTACAGTGAGCAGTTCTTC.

This clonotype was recorded a few times. The chain uses TRBV20-1 and TRBJ1-5; no clear D gene. This CDR3 has 17 amino acids. V was cut by 2 bases and J by 1 base, with 18 bases left in between. Germline V gene lookup returns CDR1 DFQATT and CDR2 SNEGSKA (reference sequence). This CDR3 reads CSARPPVKGRSNQPQHF. Written as DNA, the CDR3 is TGCAGTGCTAGACCCCCCGTGAAGGGTAGGAGCAATCAGCCCCAGCATTTT.

This clonotype was detected a few times. This chain connects TRBV4-1 to TRBJ1-1; possible D gene TRBD1, 5 bases. Trimming stripped 3 bases from V and 1 base from J, with 9 bases between. The CDR3 spans 14 residues. CDR1 and CDR2 from the germline V gene are MGHRA and YSYEKL. The CDR3, as DNA: TGCGCCAGCAGCCAGATACAGGAGAACACTGAAGCTTTCTTT. The encoded protein is CASSQIQENTEAFF.

The chain has TRBV7-2 and TRBJ1-1; D gene unclear. CDR1 SGHTA and CDR2 FQGNSA come from the germline V gene. V lost 1 base and J 9 bases, leaving 15 bases between the germline ends. The CDR3 covers 14 residues. The DNA for the CDR3 is TGTGCCAGCAGCTTAGTGAGGGCAGGTGATAAAGCTTTCTTT. Amino acid sequence: CASSLVRAGDKAFF.